Reported below is one T cell receptor (beta chain). This specimen belongs to a study of identifying expanded T cells in peripheral blood. No infections or other immune events were documented during collection. Measured with immunoSEQ multiplex PCR; TCRdb has only the in-frame clones, and not every one. Among tens of thousands of clones listed, less than 90% were seen once. The CDR3 covers 16 residues. Germline V CDR1 and CDR2: SNHLY, FYNNEI. V was pared by 0 bases and J by 5 bases, with 9 bases of the junction left unmatched. What was sequenced was blood. The source of this sequence is a person aged 18-70 years in good health. The gene calls are TRBV2 and TRBJ2-7; TRBD2 matches 8 bases. This chain's CDR3 is CASSEAASGSRNEQYF. The CDR3 DNA follows: TGTGCCAGCAGTGAAGCGGCGAGCGGGAGTCGGAACGAGCAGTACTTC.